These 30 T cell receptor beta chains originate from one sample sequenced in a study of identical twins. TCRdb used MiXCR to reprocess the 5' RACE reads, holding one entry per CDR3 protein. Of around 470,000 distinct CDR3 sequences detected, 13% to 15% appear once; the ten largest clones hold over 0.5%. This same sample was also part of a study on yellow fever vaccine responses in identical twins.

Material for sequencing was CD4+ T cells sorted from blood. All receptors come from a woman under 30 in good health.

The chain has TRBV6-5 and TRBJ2-7; 15 bases map to TRBD2. The CDR3 is made up of 18 amino acids. Germline V gives CDR1 MNHEY, CDR2 SVGAGI. V lost 0 bases, J lost 0 bases, and 3 bases stayed unmatched. DNA for the CDR3: TGTGCCAGCAGTTACTCAGGACTAGCGGGAGGGAGCTCCTACGAGCAGTACTTC. It translates to CASSYSGLAGGSSYEQYF.

This clonotype was counted at least ten times. The genes are TRBV10-3 and TRBJ2-5, with D possibly matching TRBD1 (6 bases). The CDR3 is 15 amino acids. Per germline, CDR1 ENHRY and CDR2 SYGVKD. The germline V and J ends were trimmed by 10 bases and 4 bases, with 22 bases remaining between them. The CDR3 here is CASRPDRRSLETQYF. The CDR3 DNA reads as TGTGCCAGCCGCCCGGACAGAAGATCTCTAGAGACCCAGTACTTC.

This chain connects TRBV7-8 to TRBJ2-5; D gene ambiguous. Trimming stripped 7 bases from V and 5 bases from J, with 20 bases between. Germline V lookup: CDR1 SGHVS, CDR2 FQNEAQ. The CDR3 extends over 15 amino acids. Written as DNA, the CDR3 is TGTGCCAGCAAACGAGGCGCGGTATTGGAGGAGACCCAGTACTTC. Residues: CASKRGAVLEETQYF. The full variable domain, rest sourced from reference TRBV7-8 and TRBJ2-5, is GAGVSQSPRYKVAKRGQDVALRCDPISGHVSLFWYQQALGQGPEFLTYFQNEAQLDKSGLPSDRFFAERPEGSVSTLKIQRTQQEDSAVYLCASKRGAVLEETQYFGPGTRLLVL.

Only a few counts were recorded for this clonotype. The chain couples TRBV14 to TRBJ2-7; TRBD1 or TRBD2 may be the D gene (5 bases each). Trimming took 7 bases from V and 1 from J, leaving 11 bases between them. The germline gives CDR1 SGHDN, CDR2 FVKESK. CDR3 size: 13 residues. CDR3 sequence: CASNAGTSYEQYF. CDR3 nucleotides: TGTGCCAGCAACGCTGGGACGTCCTACGAGCAGTACTTC.

This clonotype showed up just a few times. This sequence joins TRBV6-1 and TRBJ1-6; 8 positions match TRBD1. The CDR3 spans 14 residues. Trimming cost V 7 bases and J 7 bases; bases outside gene matches: 6. Germline CDR1 and CDR2: MNHNS and SASEGT. DNA of the CDR3: TGTGCCAGCAAACCACAGGGGGGGAATTCACCCCTCCACTTT. Its protein product is CASKPQGGNSPLHF.

The chain carries TRBV4-1 and TRBJ2-7; D is unresolved. Germline CDR1 and CDR2: MGHRA and YSYEKL. V dropped 2 bases and J dropped 0 bases, with 14 bases sitting between them. This CDR3 comprises 16 residues. This CDR3 reads CASSQNPTLFSYEQYF. In nucleotides, the CDR3 is TGCGCCAGCAGCCAAAATCCGACACTATTCTCCTACGAGCAGTACTTC.

This clonotype was observed a handful of times. The V call is TRBV6-2 or TRBV6-3, the J call TRBJ2-1, with D tentatively TRBD2 (6 bases). The germline CDR1 and CDR2 sequences are MNHEY and SVGEGT. This CDR3 contains 14 residues. V gave up 0 bases and J gave up 9 bases, with 12 bases separating them. The CDR3 here is CASSYSELGGEQFF. CDR3 in DNA: TGTGCCAGCAGTTACTCGGAATTGGGGGGTGAGCAGTTCTTC.

This clonotype was counted at least ten times. The rearrangement joins TRBV7-9 to TRBJ2-2; no reliable D call. V dropped 3 bases and J dropped 1 base, with 6 bases sitting between them. CDR3 length: 14 residues. Per the germline V gene, CDR1 is SEHNR and CDR2 is FQNEAQ (reference sequence). CDR3 DNA: TGTGCCAGCAGCTTTCCGATGAACACCGGGGAGCTGTTTTTT. It encodes CASSFPMNTGELFF.

This rearrangement joins TRBV6-1 to TRBJ1-1; 8 bases agree with TRBD1. Germline V gene data show CDR1 as MNHNS and CDR2 as SASEGT. Germline trimming cut 6 bases from V and 0 bases from J; bases unmatched to any gene: 9. The CDR3 consists of 16 residues. The CDR3 sequence: CASSKDRVPMNTEAFF. Here the CDR3 DNA reads TGTGCCAGCAGCAAGGACAGGGTGCCGATGAACACTGAAGCTTTCTTT.

This clonotype occurred a few times. This chain uses TRBV15 with TRBJ2-2; D remains ambiguous. V was trimmed by 1 base and J by 1 base, leaving 10 bases between them. The CDR3 runs to 16 residues. Germline lookup yields CDR1 LNHNV and CDR2 YYDKDF (reference sequence). DNA of the CDR3: TGTGCCACCAGCAGAGGGGGAAAAGGGAACACCGGGGAGCTGTTTTTT. Its translation is CATSRGGKGNTGELFF.

The chain links TRBV29-1 to TRBJ1-2; TRBD1 matches 9 bases. CDR1 is SQVTM and CDR2 is ANQGSEA in the germline V gene. After removal of 6 bases from V and 2 bases from J, the junction contained 4 bases not matched to a gene. The CDR3 length is 13 residues. CDR3 in DNA: TGCAGCGTATTCGGACAGGGGAACTATGGCTACACCTTC. Translated: CSVFGQGNYGYTF.

The chain uses TRBV7-2 and TRBJ1-1; D gene ambiguous. The V and J ends lost 2 bases and 0 bases respectively, with 13 bases between them. Germline V gene sequence: CDR1 SGHTA, CDR2 FQGNSA. The CDR3 spans 16 residues. The CDR3 protein is CASSLRAGRMNTEAFF. The CDR3, as DNA: TGTGCCAGCAGCTTACGGGCCGGGCGGATGAACACTGAAGCTTTCTTT.

The V and J genes are TRBV20-1 and TRBJ2-3, with D possibly matching TRBD1 (6 bases). The CDR3 sequence is 16 residues long. V was cut by 3 bases and J by 0 bases, with 16 bases left in between. Germline CDR1 DFQATT, CDR2 SNEGSKA (reference sequence). CDR3 region: CSASGQYQTSTDTQYF. The CDR3 coding sequence is TGCAGTGCTAGTGGACAGTATCAAACCAGCACAGATACGCAGTATTTT.

This clonotype was observed a handful of times. The rearrangement uses TRBV4-3 and TRBJ2-7; 7 bases are shared with TRBD1. The V and J ends lost 1 base and 2 bases, in that order; junction bases with no gene match: 5. This CDR3 has 15 residues. Looked up from germline, CDR1 is LGHNA and CDR2 is YSLEER. The CDR3 is CASSQGGQRTYEQYF. DNA for the CDR3: TGCGCCAGCAGCCAAGGGGGACAGAGGACCTACGAGCAGTACTTC.

In its sample, this clonotype was seen many times. CDR3 nucleotides: TGCAGTGCTAGAGTACTCAGAGGGTTCGGGGAGCAGTACTTC. It specifies CSARVLRGFGEQYF. J is TRBJ2-7 and V is TRBV20-1, with D perhaps matching TRBD2 (5 bases). V was clipped by 1 base and J by 7 bases, with 17 bases between them. The germline V gene encodes CDR1 DFQATT and CDR2 SNEGSKA (reference sequence). This CDR3 spans 14 amino acids.

The chain uses TRBV20-1 and TRBJ2-2; no clear D gene. CDR1 is DFQATT and CDR2 is SNEGSKA in the germline V gene (reference sequence). V shed 3 bases and J shed 5 bases, with 7 bases lying between them. The CDR3 extends over 12 amino acids. The CDR3 protein is CSARWRTGELFF. CDR3 in DNA: TGCAGTGCTAGGTGGCGGACCGGGGAGCTGTTTTTT.

The gene calls are TRBV7-9 and TRBJ2-7; 7 nucleotides match TRBD1. There are 16 residues in the CDR3. The ends lost 0 bases at V and 3 bases at J; junction bases unmatched: 8. CDR1 SEHNR and CDR2 FQNEAQ come from the germline V gene (reference sequence). The CDR3 loop is CASSLAGRGNGYEQYF. CDR3 nucleotide sequence: TGTGCCAGCAGCTTAGCGGGCAGGGGGAACGGCTACGAGCAGTACTTC.

J is TRBJ2-3 and V is TRBV28; TRBD1 is a possible D gene (6 bases). The germline V gene encodes CDR1 MDHEN and CDR2 SYDVKM. Trimming removed 5 bases at V and 2 bases at J, with 17 bases between. The CDR3 has 16 amino acids. CDR3 sequence (DNA): TGTGCCAGCAGTCTCCGACAGGCGGGCCCCACAGATACGCAGTATTTT. It yields the protein CASSLRQAGPTDTQYF.

This clonotype appeared a few times. The V gene is TRBV29-1, the J gene TRBJ2-5; 11 nucleotides align to TRBD2. This CDR3 is 14 amino acids long. CDR1 is SQVTM, CDR2 ANQGSEA, per germline. The junction had 7 bases not matched to a gene; V was cut back by 6 bases and J by 4 bases. Here the CDR3 reads CSVLLAGVRETQYF. CDR3 DNA sequence: TGCAGCGTCCTACTAGCGGGAGTGCGAGAGACCCAGTACTTC.

The chain uses TRBV7-8 and TRBJ2-3; 8 bases align to TRBD1. Germline-derived CDR1 and CDR2 are SGHVS and FQNEAQ. Trimming removed 0 bases from V and 1 base from J; junction bases left unmatched: 6. CDR3 size: 17 residues. DNA for the CDR3: TGTGCCAGCAGCTTAGCGCCGGACAGGGTCCGCACAGATACGCAGTATTTT. This codes for CASSLAPDRVRTDTQYF.

This clonotype was observed a few times. The chain employs TRBV6-1 and TRBJ1-1; possibly TRBD1 for D (5 bases). The CDR3 consists of 14 residues. Between the trimmed V and J ends, which lost 7 bases and 1 base, there was a span of 13 bases. Germline V gene data show CDR1 as MNHNS and CDR2 as SASEGT. The CDR3 is CASTISGGNTEAFF. The CDR3, as DNA: TGTGCCAGCACCATCTCGGGGGGGAACACTGAAGCTTTCTTT.

This clonotype was seen only a few times. The chain joins TRBV5-1 to TRBJ2-3, with 7 bases that match TRBD2. Trimming at V came to 4 bases and at J to 1 base, leaving 6 bases not matched to a gene. Per germline, CDR1 SGHRS and CDR2 YFSETQ. There are 15 residues in the CDR3. Here the CDR3 reads CASSPPGRGTDTQYF. CDR3 coding DNA: TGCGCCAGCAGCCCCCCTGGGAGGGGCACAGATACGCAGTATTTT.

The chain recombines TRBV20-1 with TRBJ2-5, with D tentatively TRBD1 (6 bases). The CDR3 contains 13 residues. The V end was cut by 4 bases, the J end by 5 bases, with 14 bases between. CDR1 and CDR2 (germline): DFQATT, SNEGSKA (reference sequence). CDR3 nucleotide sequence: TGCAGTGCTAAACAGGGACCGGGGGAGACCCAGTACTTC. Amino acid sequence: CSAKQGPGETQYF.

The chain links TRBV28 to TRBJ1-5; D possibly corresponds to TRBD1 (5 bases). The CDR3 consists of 13 residues. Trimming stripped 6 bases from V and 5 bases from J, with 11 bases between. Germline CDR1 MDHEN, CDR2 SYDVKM. The CDR3 here is CASSKGHHQPQHF. The CDR3, as DNA: TGTGCCAGCAGCAAGGGGCACCATCAGCCCCAGCATTTT. Combining the CDR3 with reference TRBV28 and TRBJ1-5 gives the whole variable domain DVKVTQSSRYLVKRTGEKVFLECVQDMDHENMFWYRQDPGLGLRLIYFSYDVKMKEKGDIPEGYSVSREKKERFSLILESASTNQTSMYLCASSKGHHQPQHFGDGTRLSIL.

The rearrangement links TRBV20-1 to TRBJ2-7, with unresolved D. Trimming removed 0 bases at V and 2 bases at J, with 11 bases between. CDR1 is DFQATT and CDR2 is SNEGSKA in the germline V gene (reference sequence). The CDR3 totals 14 residues. The CDR3 DNA reads as TGCAGTGCTAGAGATGGTCGCAGCCCCTACGAGCAGTACTTC. Amino acids: CSARDGRSPYEQYF.

This clonotype was counted at least ten times. This chain links TRBV12-3 or TRBV12-4 with TRBJ2-2; D remains ambiguous. With 8 bases removed from V and 1 base from J, the gap between germline ends came to 11 bases. There are 14 residues in the CDR3. In DNA form, the CDR3 reads TGTGCCAGCCGACTGAAAATGAACACCGGGGAGCTGTTTTTT. Translated: CASRLKMNTGELFF.

The V call is TRBV7-9, the J call TRBJ2-1, with TRBD2 identical over 7 bases. From germline, CDR1 is SEHNR and CDR2 FQNEAQ (reference sequence). J was trimmed by 3 bases and V by 3 bases; bases with no gene match: 5. This CDR3 contains 15 residues. CDR3 nucleotides: TGTGCCAGCAGCTTTTATCGGGAGGTCTACAATGAGCAGTTCTTC. Translated, it gives CASSFYREVYNEQFF. Full variable domain (missing parts from reference TRBV7-9 and TRBJ2-1): DTGVSQNPRHKITKRGQNVTFRCDPISEHNRLYWYRQTLGQGPEFLTYFQNEAQLEKSRLLSDRFSAERPKGSFSTLEIQRTEQGDSAMYLCASSFYREVYNEQFFGPGTRLTVL.

A few counts support this clonotype. This chain connects TRBV29-1 to TRBJ1-1; the match to TRBD1 covers 7 bases. V trimming: 2 bases; J trimming: 5 bases; junction bases outside the gene matches: 8. This CDR3 is 14 amino acids long. CDR1 and CDR2 (germline): SQVTM, ANQGSEA. CDR3 sequence (DNA): TGCAGCGTTGAAATTACAGGGGTGGGTACTGAAGCTTTCTTT. The encoded protein is CSVEITGVGTEAFF.

This chain uses TRBV20-1 with TRBJ1-2, with no clear D. This CDR3 has 13 residues. CDR1 is DFQATT, CDR2 SNEGSKA, per germline (reference sequence). V lost 0 bases to trimming and J lost 8 bases, with 13 bases between them. CDR3 residues: CSARDLYGGGYTF. The CDR3 coding sequence is TGCAGTGCTAGAGATCTGTATGGTGGGGGCTACACCTTC.

This clonotype was found a few times. This chain joins TRBV7-2 and TRBJ2-3, with 7 nucleotides matching TRBD2. Germline values: CDR1 SGHTA, CDR2 FQGNSA. Unmatched junction bases numbered 5, after V lost 6 bases and J lost 2 bases. The CDR3 has 14 amino acids. The CDR3 here is CASSSGRPTDTQYF. For the CDR3, the DNA is TGTGCCAGCAGTAGCGGGCGCCCCACAGATACGCAGTATTTT.